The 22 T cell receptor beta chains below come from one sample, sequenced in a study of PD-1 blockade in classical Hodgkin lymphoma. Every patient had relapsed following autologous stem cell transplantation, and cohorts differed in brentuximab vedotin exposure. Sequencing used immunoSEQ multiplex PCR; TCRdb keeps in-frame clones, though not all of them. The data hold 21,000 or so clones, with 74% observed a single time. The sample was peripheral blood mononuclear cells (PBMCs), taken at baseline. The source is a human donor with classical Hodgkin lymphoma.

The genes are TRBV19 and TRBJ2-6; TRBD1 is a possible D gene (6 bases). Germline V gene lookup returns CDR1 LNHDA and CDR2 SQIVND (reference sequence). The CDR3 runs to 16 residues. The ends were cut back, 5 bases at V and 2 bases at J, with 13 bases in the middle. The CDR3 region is CASSPEQGTGANVLTF. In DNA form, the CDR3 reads TGTGCCAGTAGTCCAGAACAGGGTACTGGGGCCAACGTCCTGACTTTC.

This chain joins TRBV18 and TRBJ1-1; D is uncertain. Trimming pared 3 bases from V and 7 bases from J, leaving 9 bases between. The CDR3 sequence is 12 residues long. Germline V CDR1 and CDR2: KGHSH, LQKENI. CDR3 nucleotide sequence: TGTGCCAGCTCACCCATCGTGGGTGAAGCTTTCTTT. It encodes CASSPIVGEAFF. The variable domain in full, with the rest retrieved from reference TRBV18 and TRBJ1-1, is NAGVMQNPRHLVRRRGQEARLRCSPMKGHSHVYWYRQLPEEGLKFMVYLQKENIIDESGMPKERFSAEFPKEGPSILRIQQVVRGDSAAYFCASSPIVGEAFFGQGTRLTVV.

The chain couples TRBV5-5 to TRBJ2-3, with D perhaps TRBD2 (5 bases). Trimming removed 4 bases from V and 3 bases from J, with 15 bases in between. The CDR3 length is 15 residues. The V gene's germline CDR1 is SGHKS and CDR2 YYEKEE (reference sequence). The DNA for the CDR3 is TGTGCCAGCAGCGCCCGGTTGAGGAGGACAGATACGCAGTATTTT. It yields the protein CASSARLRRTDTQYF.

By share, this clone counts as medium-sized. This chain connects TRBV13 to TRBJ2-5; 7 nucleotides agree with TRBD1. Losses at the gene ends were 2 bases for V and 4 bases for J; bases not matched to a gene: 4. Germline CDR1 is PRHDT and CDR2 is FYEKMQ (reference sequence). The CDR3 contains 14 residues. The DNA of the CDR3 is TGTGCCAGCAGCTTACAGGGGGTTGGAGAGACCCAGTACTTC. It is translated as CASSLQGVGETQYF.

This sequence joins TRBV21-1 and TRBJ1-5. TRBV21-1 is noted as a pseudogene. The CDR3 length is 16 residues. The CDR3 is CASSRRRGDYNQPQHF. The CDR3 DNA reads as TGTGCCAGCAGCAGACGGCGTGGGGATTACAATCAGCCCCAGCATTTT.

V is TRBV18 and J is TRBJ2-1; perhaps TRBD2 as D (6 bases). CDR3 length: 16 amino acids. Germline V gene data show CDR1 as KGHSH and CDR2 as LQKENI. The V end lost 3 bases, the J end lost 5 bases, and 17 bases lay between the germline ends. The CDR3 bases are TGTGCCAGCTCACCCCTTCGGGCGGGACCCAACAATGAGCAGTTCTTC. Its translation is CASSPLRAGPNNEQFF.

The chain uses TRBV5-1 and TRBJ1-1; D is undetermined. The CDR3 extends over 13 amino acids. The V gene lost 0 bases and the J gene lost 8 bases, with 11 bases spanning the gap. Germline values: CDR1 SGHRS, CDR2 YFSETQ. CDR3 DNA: TGCGCCAGCAGCTTGGAAGCACGGGTAGAAGCTTTCTTT. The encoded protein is CASSLEARVEAFF.

The CDR3 here is CASSGWKGQETQYF. CDR3 nucleotides: TGTGCCAGCAGTGGGTGGAAGGGGCAAGAGACCCAGTACTTC. The V and J genes are TRBV25-1 and TRBJ2-5; weak D call: TRBD1 (5 bases). The germline V and J ends were trimmed by 4 bases and 2 bases, with 11 bases remaining between them. Germline V gene data show CDR1 as MGHDK and CDR2 as SYGVNS. The CDR3 is 14 amino acids.

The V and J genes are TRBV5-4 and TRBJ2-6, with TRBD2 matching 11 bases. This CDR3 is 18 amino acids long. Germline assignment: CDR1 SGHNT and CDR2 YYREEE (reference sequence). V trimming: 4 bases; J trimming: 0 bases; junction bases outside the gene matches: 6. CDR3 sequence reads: CASSTGLAVSSGANVLTF. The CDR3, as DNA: TGTGCCAGCAGCACGGGACTAGCGGTGAGCTCTGGGGCCAACGTCCTGACTTTC. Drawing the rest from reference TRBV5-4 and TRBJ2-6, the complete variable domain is ETGVTQSPTHLIKTRGQQVTLRCSSQSGHNTVSWYQQALGQGPQFIFQYYREEENGRGNFPPRFSGLQFPNYSSELNVNALELDDSALYLCASSTGLAVSSGANVLTFGAGSRLTVL.

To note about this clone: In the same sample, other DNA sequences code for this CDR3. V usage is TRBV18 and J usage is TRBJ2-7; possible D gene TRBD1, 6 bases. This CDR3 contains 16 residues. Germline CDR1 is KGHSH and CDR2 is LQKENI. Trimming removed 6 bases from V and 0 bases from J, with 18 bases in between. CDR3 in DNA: TGTGCCAGCTCCCCCAAGGGGGAATCGAGCTCCTACGAGCAGTACTTC. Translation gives CASSPKGESSSYEQYF.

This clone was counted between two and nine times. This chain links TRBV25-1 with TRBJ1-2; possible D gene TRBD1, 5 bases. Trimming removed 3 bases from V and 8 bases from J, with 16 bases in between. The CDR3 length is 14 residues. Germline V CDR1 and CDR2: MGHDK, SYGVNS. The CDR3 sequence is CASSEQGPRFGYTF. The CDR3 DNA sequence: TGTGCCAGCAGTGAGCAGGGTCCGCGTTTCGGCTACACCTTC.

CDR3 amino acids: CASSEQGGETQYF. Written as DNA, the CDR3 is TGTGCCAGCAGTGAACAGGGTGGGGAGACCCAGTACTTC. The chain combines TRBV6-4 with TRBJ2-5; perhaps TRBD1 as D (6 bases). CDR3 length: 13 amino acids. Germline-derived CDR1 and CDR2 are MRHNA and SNTAGT. The V gene lost 3 bases and the J gene lost 5 bases, with 10 bases spanning the gap.

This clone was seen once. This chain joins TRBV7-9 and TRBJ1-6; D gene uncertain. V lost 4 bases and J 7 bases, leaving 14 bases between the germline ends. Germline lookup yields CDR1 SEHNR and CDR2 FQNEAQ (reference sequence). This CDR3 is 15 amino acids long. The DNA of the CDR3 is TGTGCCAGCAGCTCCCCGGGGTACCGAAATTCACCCCTCCACTTT. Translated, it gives CASSSPGYRNSPLHF.

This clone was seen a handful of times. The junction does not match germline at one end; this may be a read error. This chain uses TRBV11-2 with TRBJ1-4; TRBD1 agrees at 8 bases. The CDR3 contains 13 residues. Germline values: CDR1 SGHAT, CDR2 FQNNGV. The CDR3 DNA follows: TGCGCCAGCAGCGACAGGGGCTTTGAAAAACTGTTTTTT. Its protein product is CASSDRGFEKLFF.

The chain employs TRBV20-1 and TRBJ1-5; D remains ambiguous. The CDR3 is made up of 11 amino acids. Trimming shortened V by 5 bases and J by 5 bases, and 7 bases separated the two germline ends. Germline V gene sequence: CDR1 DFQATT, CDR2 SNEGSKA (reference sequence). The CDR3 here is CSAGPDQPQHF. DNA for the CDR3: TGCAGTGCTGGACCGGATCAGCCCCAGCATTTT.

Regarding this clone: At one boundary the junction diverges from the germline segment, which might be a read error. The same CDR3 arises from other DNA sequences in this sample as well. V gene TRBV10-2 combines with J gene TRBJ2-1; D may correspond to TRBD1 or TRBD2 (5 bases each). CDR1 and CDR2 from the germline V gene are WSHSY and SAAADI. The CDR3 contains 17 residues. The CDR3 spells CASSDLPKEAGPQEQFF. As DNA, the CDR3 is TGCGCCAGTAGTGACCTCCCGAAGGAGGCAGGGCCCCAAGAGCAGTTCTTC.

The CDR3 region is CASSPRRVPSGALPTYEQYF. CDR3 DNA: TGTGCCAGCAGCCCCCGCCGTGTTCCTAGCGGAGCTTTACCGACCTACGAGCAGTACTTC. The rearrangement uses TRBV9 and TRBJ2-7; 7 nucleotides align to TRBD2. The V and J ends lost 4 bases and 2 bases, in that order; junction bases with no gene match: 24. The CDR3 is made up of 20 amino acids. Germline V gives CDR1 SGDLS, CDR2 YYNGEE.

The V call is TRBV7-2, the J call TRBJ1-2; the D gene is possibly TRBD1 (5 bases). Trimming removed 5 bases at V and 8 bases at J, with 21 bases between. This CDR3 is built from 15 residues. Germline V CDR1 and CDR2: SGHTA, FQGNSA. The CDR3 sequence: CASSPGGDQARGYTF. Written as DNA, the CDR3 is TGTGCCAGCAGCCCAGGAGGGGATCAAGCGAGAGGCTACACCTTC.

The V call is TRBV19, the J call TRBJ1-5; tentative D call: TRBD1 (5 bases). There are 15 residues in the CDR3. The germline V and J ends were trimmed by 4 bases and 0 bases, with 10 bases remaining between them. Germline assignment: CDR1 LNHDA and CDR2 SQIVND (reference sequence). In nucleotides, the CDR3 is TGTGCCAGTAGTAGCGACAGCCTTAGCAATCAGCCCCAGCATTTT. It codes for CASSSDSLSNQPQHF.

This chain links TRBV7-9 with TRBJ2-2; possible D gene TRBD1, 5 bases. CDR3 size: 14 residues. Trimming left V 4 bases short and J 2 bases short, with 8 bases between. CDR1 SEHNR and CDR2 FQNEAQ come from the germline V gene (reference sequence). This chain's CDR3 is CASSSTANTGELFF. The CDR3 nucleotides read TGTGCCAGCAGCTCGACAGCTAACACCGGGGAGCTGTTTTTT.

DNA of the CDR3: TGCGCCAGCAGCCAAGGTATCGGGAGGACCGGGGAGCTGTTTTTT. It encodes CASSQGIGRTGELFF. The chain combines TRBV4-3 with TRBJ2-2; 7 bases agree with TRBD2. CDR3 length equals 15 residues. V lost 1 base and J lost 5; bases outside the gene matches: 4. Germline V gene data show CDR1 as LGHNA and CDR2 as YSLEER.

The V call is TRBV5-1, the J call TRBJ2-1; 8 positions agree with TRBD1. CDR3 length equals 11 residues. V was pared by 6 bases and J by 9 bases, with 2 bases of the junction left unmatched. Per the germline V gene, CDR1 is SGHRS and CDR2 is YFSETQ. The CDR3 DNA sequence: TGCGCCAGCAACGACAGGGGTGAGCAGTTCTTC. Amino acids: CASNDRGEQFF.